A single sample gave rise to the 14 T cell receptor beta chains below, sequenced in a study of OX40 agonist ivuxolimab in advanced cancers. Profiled with immunoSEQ multiplex PCR; TCRdb holds only in-frame clones, not every one. The table lists some 58,000 clones, about 82% of them singletons, with approximately 1.9% in the top ten. The material was CD4+ or CD8+ T cells sorted from blood, obtained in a trial of the OX40 agonist ivuxolimab. These receptors came from an adult with an advanced solid tumor such as melanoma, head and neck, liver or kidney cancer.

The chain employs TRBV5-4 and TRBJ1-1; possible D gene TRBD1, 6 bases. The CDR3 is 16 amino acids. CDR1 and CDR2 from the germline V gene are SGHNT and YYREEE (reference sequence). V was clipped by 2 bases and J by 3 bases, with 17 bases between them. The CDR3 DNA sequence: TGTGCCAGCAGCTTCCCAGAACTAGGGGGTGACACTGAAGCTTTCTTT. It translates to CASSFPELGGDTEAFF.

For the CDR3, the DNA is TGTGCCAGCAGCGTGGGGGACTTCCGAGGGGAGCAGTTCTTC. It translates to CASSVGDFRGEQFF. This sequence joins TRBV9 and TRBJ2-1, with D possibly matching TRBD2 (6 bases). CDR1 SGDLS and CDR2 YYNGEE come from the germline V gene. The CDR3 loop spans 14 amino acids. Trimming left V 2 bases short and J 10 bases short, with 16 bases between.

CDR3 sequence reads: CASSTTSGGGTDTQYF. In DNA form, the CDR3 reads TGTGCCAGCAGCACTACTAGCGGAGGAGGCACAGATACGCAGTATTTT. V usage is TRBV5-6 and J usage is TRBJ2-3; 8 positions agree with TRBD2. The CDR3 contains 16 residues. J was trimmed by 1 base and V by 4 bases; bases with no gene match: 8. Per germline, CDR1 SGHDT and CDR2 YYEEEE. Full variable domain (remainder filled in from reference TRBV5-6 and TRBJ2-3): DAGVTQSPTHLIKTRGQQVTLRCSPKSGHDTVSWYQQALGQGPQFIFQYYEEEERQRGNFPDRFSGHQFPNYSSELNVNALLLGDSALYLCASSTTSGGGTDTQYFGPGTRLTVL.

This chain joins TRBV29-1 and TRBJ2-1, with TRBD2 matching over 11 bases. Germline values: CDR1 SQVTM, CDR2 ANQGSEA. This CDR3 is built from 15 residues. V dropped 6 bases and J dropped 4; count of bases not matched to a gene: 8. The CDR3 loop is CSVRLAGGPYNEQFF. In DNA form, the CDR3 reads TGCAGCGTCCGCTTAGCGGGAGGGCCTTACAATGAGCAGTTCTTC.

The gene calls are TRBV2 and TRBJ1-2; D is uncertain. V was cut by 3 bases and J by 4 bases, with 9 bases left in between. Germline V CDR1 and CDR2: SNHLY, FYNNEI. CDR3 length: 13 amino acids. The CDR3 loop reads CASSELGIYGYTF. In DNA form, the CDR3 reads TGTGCCAGCAGTGAGCTAGGGATCTATGGCTACACCTTC.

In nucleotides, the CDR3 is TGCAGCGTTCGGACAGCACAAGAGACCCAGTACTTC. This translates into CSVRTAQETQYF. The chain uses TRBV29-1 and TRBJ2-5; possibly TRBD1 for D (6 bases). This CDR3 comprises 12 residues. Per the germline V gene, CDR1 is SQVTM and CDR2 is ANQGSEA. V lost 5 bases and J 2 bases, leaving 9 bases between the germline ends.

This chain uses TRBV20-1 with TRBJ1-4, with D unresolved. Germline CDR1 is DFQATT and CDR2 is SNEGSKA (reference sequence). Trimming removed 5 bases from V and 8 bases from J, with 9 bases in between. This CDR3 comprises 11 residues. The CDR3 DNA reads TGCAGTGCTCCGATTCAAGAAAAACTGTTTTTT. Protein: CSAPIQEKLFF.

This rearrangement joins TRBV12-2 to TRBJ2-7. TRBV12-2 is shown as a pseudogene. The CDR3 contains 15 residues. The CDR3 sequence is CASRSFRFLGHEQYV. The CDR3 coding sequence is TGTGCAAGTCGCTCTTTCAGATTCCTAGGGCACGAGCAGTACGTC.

V is TRBV5-1 and J is TRBJ1-2; no definite D call. Germline CDR1 reads SGHRS; CDR2 reads YFSETQ. V was pared by 0 bases and J by 4 bases, with 13 bases between. This CDR3 is built from 15 residues. CDR3 DNA sequence: TGCGCCAGCAGCTTGGGGGGATTAGCTTTCTATGGCTACACCTTC. Protein product: CASSLGGLAFYGYTF.

The V call is TRBV30, the J call TRBJ2-1, with TRBD1 matching over 7 bases. Trimming took 2 bases from V and 3 from J; bases not matched to a gene: 1. The CDR3 runs to 13 residues. In germline, CDR1 is GTSNPN, CDR2 SVGIG (reference sequence). The CDR3, as DNA: TGTGCCTGGAGTAGGGACAGCTACAATGAGCAGTTCTTC. It is translated as CAWSRDSYNEQFF.

CDR3 loop: CASSRLAGAYEQYF. CDR3 DNA: TGTGCCAGCAGTCGACTAGCGGGAGCCTACGAGCAGTACTTC. The genes are TRBV6-5 and TRBJ2-7; 12 positions match TRBD2. The ends lost 5 bases at V and 2 bases at J; junction bases unmatched: 1. Germline CDR1 is MNHEY and CDR2 is SVGAGI. CDR3 length equals 14 residues.

This clone was detected only once. The rearrangement joins TRBV5-1 to TRBJ1-3; D unclear. Trimming took off 0 bases at V and 3 bases at J, with 4 bases between the two ends. The germline V gene encodes CDR1 SGHRS and CDR2 YFSETQ. This CDR3 has 13 residues. CDR3 bases: TGCGCCAGCAGCTTGGACAGTGGAAACACCATATATTTT. Translating it yields CASSLDSGNTIYF.

The J gene is TRBJ1-6, the V gene TRBV4-2; D not certain. V gave up 0 bases and J gave up 6 bases, with 12 bases separating them. The length of the CDR3 is 16 residues. CDR1 and CDR2 (germline): LGHNA, YNFKEQ. The CDR3 is CASSQDSVPLNSPLHF. The CDR3 nucleotides are TGTGCCAGCAGCCAAGATTCCGTGCCCCTTAATTCACCCCTCCACTTT.

The chain joins TRBV7-2 to TRBJ2-5, with D possibly being TRBD2 (5 bases). The assigned J gene may be wrong: the sequence end matches TRBJ2-7 better. Germline V gives CDR1 SGHTA, CDR2 FQGNSA. The CDR3 consists of 14 residues. CDR3 in DNA: TGTGCCAGCAGCTTACACAAAGGCGGGTACGAGCAGTACTTC. It is translated as CASSLHKGGYEQYF.